The clone carrying this T cell receptor beta chain was observed many times. Antigen unknown. TCR beta libraries were built with iRepertoire HTBI primers and Arm-PCR of CDR3 regions. TCRdb re-analysed the multiplex PCR reads in MiXCR, keeping a single row per CDR3 protein. The table has under 500,000 distinct CDR3 sequences, roughly 17% seen once. The data derive from a study of regulatory T cells in long-lasting Graves disease. Study-wide results and caveats: Persistent patients had a count of shared public clonotypes (approximately 3,000) that exceeded that of new patients (about 970).

Time point specified: newly diagnosed GD, antithyroid drugs for less than 3 months. The TCR library was made from RNA extracted from PBMCs. EDTA tubes held 7 to 9 milliliters of peripheral blood from each patient. The CDR3 totals 15 residues. Germline lookup yields CDR1 MNHEY and CDR2 SMNVEV (reference sequence). Trimming stripped 1 base from V and 2 bases from J, with 12 bases between. Another study also made use of these data, one on T cells in Graves' hyperthyroidism and ophthalmopathy. That paper adds: Initially, a first-round RT-PCR of the TCR CDR3 employed the HTBI primer set.

The source is a woman in her 30s with Graves disease. The sequences come from peripheral blood mononuclear cells (PBMCs), collected at new diagnosis, from a patient treated with antithyroid drugs. This chain uses TRBV27 with TRBJ2-7, with unresolved D. As DNA, the CDR3 is TGTGCCAGCAGTTTATTTGCGGTGGGCACCTACGAGCAGTACTTC. This sequence encodes CASSLFAVGTYEQYF.